These 13 T cell receptor beta chains share one sample of origin, sequenced in a study of T-cell reconstitution after alpha-beta-depleted transplantation in children. Library preparation (for TCRbeta) was performed with unique molecular identifiers. MiXCR, applied by TCRdb to the PCR reads, yields one record per CDR3 protein. The sample carries hundreds of thousands of distinct CDR3 sequences, approximately 12% recorded once. The sequencing here drew on PBMCs, taken from the stem cell graft. The origin of the receptors is a human donor who donated a stem cell graft to a child with Fanconi anemia.

The gene calls are TRBV6-5 and TRBJ2-7; 8 nucleotides align to TRBD2. The junction had 6 bases not matched to a gene; V was cut back by 2 bases and J by 0 bases. Germline V lookup: CDR1 MNHEY, CDR2 SVGAGI. There are 16 residues in the CDR3. The CDR3 is CASSYGSGTSSYEQYV. CDR3 nucleotides: TGTGCCAGCAGTTACGGATCCGGGACTAGCTCCTACGAGCAGTACGTC.

The chain links TRBV6-1 to TRBJ2-3, with 9 bases aligning to TRBD2. The germline V gene has CDR1 MNHNS and CDR2 SASEGT. CDR3 length: 15 residues. The V segment lost 7 bases and the J segment 0 bases; nucleotides outside the gene matches: 5. CDR3 sequence: CASKASGASTDTQYF. CDR3 sequence (DNA): TGTGCCAGCAAAGCTAGCGGGGCTAGCACAGATACGCAGTATTTT.

In DNA, the CDR3 is TGTGCCAGCATTATCGACAGGGGAGTCTACAATGAGCAGTTCTTC. Translation: CASIIDRGVYNEQFF. V and J are TRBV2 and TRBJ2-1; 8 positions agree with TRBD1. The CDR3 covers 15 residues. Trimming cost V 7 bases and J 3 bases; bases outside gene matches: 8. Germline CDR1 reads SNHLY; CDR2 reads FYNNEI.

The chain links TRBV12-3 or TRBV12-4 to TRBJ2-1; 11 bases match TRBD2. Unmatched junction bases numbered 8, after V lost 2 bases and J lost 8 bases. The CDR3 covers 16 residues. CDR3 sequence reads: CASSLILAGGRDEQFF. The CDR3 DNA reads TGTGCCAGCAGTTTAATTCTAGCGGGGGGTCGCGATGAGCAGTTCTTC.

The table lists this clonotype with a few counts. The rearrangement uses TRBV7-2 and TRBJ2-1, with 7 bases matching TRBD2. The ends lost 4 bases at V and 9 bases at J; junction bases unmatched: 12. Germline V CDR1 and CDR2: SGHTA, FQGNSA. The CDR3 loop spans 15 amino acids. CDR3 coding DNA: TGTGCCAGCAGCTCCAGGCGGACTAGTCCAAGTGAGCAGTTCTTC. This translates into CASSSRRTSPSEQFF.

This clonotype was recorded a few times. The chain is built from TRBV5-1 and TRBJ1-2, with 9 nucleotides matching TRBD1. The germline V gene encodes CDR1 SGHRS and CDR2 YFSETQ. Trimming removed 6 bases from V and 5 bases from J; junction bases left unmatched: 8. This CDR3 has 14 residues. The CDR3 reads CASNTGQGLYGYTF. DNA for the CDR3: TGCGCCAGCAATACGGGACAGGGCCTTTATGGCTACACCTTC.

Ten or more counts support this clonotype. The chain joins TRBV7-9 to TRBJ1-1; D is undetermined. CDR1 is SEHNR and CDR2 is FQNEAQ in the germline V gene (reference sequence). The CDR3 totals 12 residues. Deletions cut 2 bases from V and 8 bases from J, with 9 bases between. The CDR3, as DNA: TGTGCCAGCAGCTTACGGGGTCCCGAAGCTTTCTTT. Translation: CASSLRGPEAFF.

Concerning this clonotype: A much larger clone sits a single nucleotide away, making a read error possible. The V and J genes are TRBV18 and TRBJ1-1, with D possibly matching TRBD1 (6 bases). CDR3 length: 17 residues. V lost 2 bases and J 2 bases, leaving 18 bases between the germline ends. Germline loops: CDR1 KGHSH, CDR2 LQKENI. The CDR3: CASSPGAGVPENTEAFF. The CDR3 DNA reads as TGTGCCAGCTCACCAGGGGCAGGGGTCCCGGAAAACACTGAAGCTTTCTTT.

This clonotype occurred many times. The V call is TRBV7-9, the J call TRBJ1-1; TRBD1 might be the D (6 bases). V was trimmed by 1 base and J by 5 bases, leaving 11 bases between them. The length of the CDR3 is 14 residues. CDR1 SEHNR and CDR2 FQNEAQ come from the germline V gene (reference sequence). CDR3: CASSLEARGTEAFF. The CDR3 coding sequence is TGTGCCAGCAGCTTAGAAGCTAGGGGGACTGAAGCTTTCTTT.

This clonotype was recorded once. The chain uses TRBV4-2 and TRBJ2-5; D is unclear. CDR1 is LGHNA, CDR2 YNFKEQ, per germline. Trimming shortened V by 1 base and J by 0 bases, and 9 bases separated the two germline ends. The CDR3 runs 15 residues. CDR3 bases: TGTGCCAGCAGCCAAGTGAAGACCCACCAAGAGACCCAGTACTTC. As protein: CASSQVKTHQETQYF.

There are a few counts of this clonotype. The junction does not match germline at one end; this may be a read error. The rearrangement links TRBV7-7 to TRBJ2-5; D not certain. CDR1 and CDR2 (germline): SSHAT, FNYEAQ (reference sequence). The CDR3 covers 13 residues. The CDR3 loop is CASSFRTGETQYF. CDR3 bases: TGTGCTAGCAGCTTTCGAACGGGAGAGACCCAGTACTTC.

This clonotype was picked up a small number of times. V is TRBV6-1 and J is TRBJ2-3, with 12 nucleotides matching TRBD2. This CDR3 has 14 residues. CDR1 is MNHNS and CDR2 is SASEGT in the germline V gene. With 6 bases clipped from V and 4 bases from J, the junction kept 2 bases outside the gene matches. CDR3 DNA sequence: TGTGCCAGCAGCGGGACTAGCGGGCCAGATACGCAGTATTTT. It translates to CASSGTSGPDTQYF.

This clonotype was counted between two and nine times. V usage is TRBV5-1 and J usage is TRBJ2-5; tentatively, D is TRBD1 (5 bases). Trimming stripped 1 base from V and 2 bases from J, with 12 bases between. The CDR3 totals 15 residues. Germline V gene data show CDR1 as SGHRS and CDR2 as YFSETQ. CDR3 coding DNA: TGCGCCAGCAGCTTGCAGGGCCGCAAACAAGAGACCCAGTACTTC. Translated: CASSLQGRKQETQYF.